This TCR beta chain was sequenced in a study of shared clonotypes between healthy human individuals. Whole-study findings and limits: Sequencing depth was expected to influence donor clonotype sharing.

Comment on this clone: No antigen is known for it.

The sorted-subset replicate PCRs were given 150 to 200 ng DNA, which is 25,000 to 35,000 T cell genomes. This table comes from immunoSEQ multiplex PCR, and its TCRdb copy is limited to in-frame clones, with some not included. This table holds about 360,000 clones, about 73% found once. This CDR3 contains 11 residues. CDR1 is SGHAT and CDR2 is FQNNGV in the germline V gene. V was clipped by 6 bases and J by 1 base, with 1 base between them. Memory CD4+ cells were the fraction left after CD45RA+ naive selection. This receptor was identified in a young man in good health. Sample: memory CD4+ T cells sorted from blood. Subset here: CD45RA-negative fraction. The V and J genes are TRBV11-2 and TRBJ1-3; D ambiguous. CDR3 sequence reads: CASRSGNTIYF. The CDR3 nucleotides are TGTGCCAGCAGATCTGGAAACACCATATATTTT.